This TCR beta chain was identified in a study of blood T cell repertoires in COVID-19. Looking at the study overall: COVID-19 samples from acute and convalescent phases originated in the United States, Italy and Spain. PBMCs, B-cell-depleted T cells, or T cells were the source of the cDNA or gDNA that made up the material.

Original analysis: Estimation of nucleated cell counts was performed using reference gene primer amplification. The protocol was immunoSEQ multiplex PCR, while the TCRdb copy is restricted to in-frame clones and leaves out a portion. The DNA gave D and trimming, while V, J and clone size come from that table. The profile shows 300,000 to 350,000 clones, about 83% of them singletons. CDR3 size: 11 residues. Germline lookup yields CDR1 GTSNPN and CDR2 SVGIG (reference sequence). Trimming took off 8 bases at V and 7 bases at J, with 14 bases between the two ends. J is TRBJ1-1 and V is TRBV30; D gene uncertain. This TCR derives from a man aged 25-45 years with active or convalescent COVID-19. Sequenced input: peripheral blood. Here the CDR3 reads CAGSTGNEAFF. CDR3 sequence (DNA): TGTGCCGGCAGTACGGGTAATGAAGCTTTCTTT. The full variable domain, completed using reference TRBV30 and TRBJ1-1, is SQTIHQWPATLVQPVGSPLSLECTVEGTSNPNLYWYRQAAGRGLQLLFYSVGIGQISSEVPQNLSASRPQDRQFILSSKKLLLSDSGFYLCAGSTGNEAFFGQGTRLTVV.